The 30 T cell receptor beta chains listed next were all sequenced from one sample in a study of shared clonotypes between healthy human individuals. CD45RO negativity and positive selection for CCR7 defined naive CD8 cells, a population that excluded terminally differentiated effector memory CD45RA+ cells. Some clones are missing from TCRdb's copy, which holds only in-frame ones; the method was immunoSEQ multiplex PCR. The sample contains hundreds of thousands of clones, about 90% of which appear only once. Sequencing was done on a sample of naive CD8+ T cells sorted from blood. These receptors originate from a man in his thirties or forties in good health.

This chain links TRBV27 with TRBJ2-3; D is perhaps TRBD2 (5 bases). This CDR3 is 16 amino acids long. Trimming left V 3 bases short and J 0 bases short, with 13 bases between. Germline CDR1 is MNHEY and CDR2 is SMNVEV (reference sequence). The CDR3 reads CASSFFGSLSTDTQYF. The CDR3 DNA reads as TGTGCCAGCAGTTTCTTTGGGAGCCTCAGCACAGATACGCAGTATTTT.

The chain combines TRBV7-9 with TRBJ2-7, with TRBD1 matching 7 bases. CDR1 SEHNR and CDR2 FQNEAQ come from the germline V gene (reference sequence). There are 13 residues in the CDR3. V lost 6 bases and J lost 2; bases outside the gene matches: 4. The CDR3 DNA reads TGTGCCAGCAGTTTAACAGGGGCCTACGAGCAGTACTTC. It codes for CASSLTGAYEQYF.

The rearrangement joins TRBV4-1 to TRBJ1-3, with no clear D. This CDR3 has 15 residues. Looked up from germline, CDR1 is MGHRA and CDR2 is YSYEKL. Trimming removed 1 base from V and 0 bases from J, with 7 bases in between. As DNA, the CDR3 is TGCGCCAGCAGCCAAGGGTTGCTCTCTGGAAACACCATATATTTT. Residues: CASSQGLLSGNTIYF.

V usage is TRBV19 and J usage is TRBJ2-7; maybe TRBD2 (6 bases). The CDR3 extends over 14 amino acids. V lost 3 bases and J lost 3, with 12 bases in between. Germline V gene sequence: CDR1 LNHDA, CDR2 SQIVND (reference sequence). The CDR3 is CASSMFGGSYEQYF. The CDR3 region has the DNA TGTGCCAGTAGTATGTTTGGAGGGAGCTACGAGCAGTACTTC.

The chain joins TRBV7-6 to TRBJ1-2; TRBD1 matches at 9 bases. The CDR3 length is 14 residues. The V segment lost 4 bases and the J segment 4 bases; nucleotides outside the gene matches: 4. The germline CDR1 and CDR2 sequences are SGHVS and FNYEAQ. The DNA of the CDR3 is TGTGCCAGCAGCTCGGGACAGGGAATCTATGGCTACACCTTC. Its protein product is CASSSGQGIYGYTF.

The rearrangement joins TRBV2 to TRBJ2-1; a weak D match, TRBD2 (6 bases). V was cut by 2 bases and J by 0 bases, with 11 bases left in between. Germline-derived CDR1 and CDR2 are SNHLY and FYNNEI. The CDR3 covers 16 residues. CDR3 nucleotide sequence: TGTGCCAGCAGTGAATGGAGGGGAAACTCCTACAATGAGCAGTTCTTC. Its protein is CASSEWRGNSYNEQFF.

The chain joins TRBV27 to TRBJ2-1; 9 bases map to TRBD2. Germline V gene lookup returns CDR1 MNHEY and CDR2 SMNVEV (reference sequence). The CDR3 length is 16 residues. V trimming: 6 bases; J trimming: 7 bases; junction bases outside the gene matches: 13. The CDR3 DNA reads as TGTGCCAGCAGCAAGTTCAGGCGGGAGGGATCGAATGAGCAGTTCTTC. Translation: CASSKFRREGSNEQFF.

Only a few counts were recorded for this clone. V usage is TRBV6-1 and J usage is TRBJ2-3, with TRBD1 as a possible D gene (5 bases). CDR1 MNHNS and CDR2 SASEGT come from the germline V gene. There are 13 residues in the CDR3. Trimming cost V 7 bases and J 0 bases, with 8 bases left between them. As DNA, the CDR3 is TGTGCCAGCATACAGGACAGCACAGATACGCAGTATTTT. Protein: CASIQDSTDTQYF.

V gene TRBV19 combines with J gene TRBJ2-1; 7 positions agree with TRBD2. Germline trimming cut 2 bases from V and 7 bases from J; bases unmatched to any gene: 5. Looked up from germline, CDR1 is LNHDA and CDR2 is SQIVND (reference sequence). The CDR3 is 14 amino acids. The CDR3 reads CASSITAGGNEQFF. The DNA of the CDR3 is TGTGCCAGTAGTATAACAGCCGGGGGGAATGAGCAGTTCTTC.

This clone has just one count. The chain uses TRBV7-3 and TRBJ2-1; 9 bases are shared with TRBD2. The CDR3 runs 15 residues. Per germline, CDR1 SGHTA and CDR2 FQGTGA. V was pared by 5 bases and J by 4 bases, with 6 bases of the junction left unmatched. The DNA of the CDR3 is TGTGCCAGCAGCCTAGGGACTAGCCCGTACAATGAGCAGTTCTTC. Translation: CASSLGTSPYNEQFF. Looking up the rest from reference TRBV7-3 and TRBJ2-1 gives the full variable domain: GAGVSQTPSNKVTEKGKYVELRCDPISGHTALYWYRQSLGQGPEFLIYFQGTGAADDSGLPNDRFFAVRPEGSVSTLKIQRTERGDSAVYLCASSLGTSPYNEQFFGPGTRLTVL.

In DNA, the CDR3 is TGTGCCAGCAACTCGCGGGGTGTGAGAGAGACCCAGTACTTC. This codes for CASNSRGVRETQYF. V and J are TRBV7-9 and TRBJ2-5, with a possible D match to TRBD2 (6 bases). The CDR3 runs to 14 residues. Trimming cost V 7 bases and J 4 bases, with 16 bases left between them. CDR1 is SEHNR and CDR2 is FQNEAQ in the germline V gene (reference sequence).

This chain joins TRBV28 and TRBJ1-2, with D unresolved. The V end was cut by 1 base, the J end by 2 bases, with 8 bases between. This CDR3 has 14 amino acids. CDR1 MDHEN and CDR2 SYDVKM come from the germline V gene. CDR3 sequence reads: CASSLSFRNYGYTF. CDR3 DNA sequence: TGTGCCAGCAGTTTATCGTTCAGGAACTATGGCTACACCTTC.

In this sample, this clone turned up a few times. This chain connects TRBV30 to TRBJ2-1; 11 bases are a match to TRBD2. The germline V gene encodes CDR1 GTSNPN and CDR2 SVGIG (reference sequence). V lost 4 bases, J lost 9 bases, and 8 bases stayed unmatched. This CDR3 contains 14 residues. CDR3 coding DNA: TGTGCCTGGAATTCCGGGACTAGCGGCTCTGAGCAGTTCTTC. Its protein is CAWNSGTSGSEQFF.

This chain links TRBV4-3 with TRBJ2-7, with TRBD2 identical over 7 bases. This CDR3 comprises 18 residues. Trimming removed 0 bases from V and 0 bases from J; junction bases left unmatched: 11. CDR1 and CDR2 (germline): LGHNA, YSLEER. The CDR3 region is CASSQDRSGVAGSYEQYF. In DNA form, the CDR3 reads TGCGCCAGCAGCCAAGATAGGAGTGGGGTAGCGGGCTCCTACGAGCAGTACTTC.

This chain uses TRBV10-2 with TRBJ2-7; 7 bases map to TRBD1. The germline gives CDR1 WSHSY, CDR2 SAAADI. Unmatched junction bases numbered 4, after V lost 5 bases and J lost 6 bases. This CDR3 has 12 amino acids. The CDR3 DNA reads TGCGCCAGCAGTATAGGGGGCTCCGAGCAGTACTTC. Translated, it gives CASSIGGSEQYF.

Here the CDR3 reads CASSEAGRGIDTQYF. The DNA for the CDR3 is TGTGCCAGCAGTGAAGCAGGCAGGGGGATAGATACGCAGTATTTT. The chain links TRBV6-1 to TRBJ2-3; 7 nucleotides match TRBD1. CDR3 size: 15 residues. Germline V CDR1 and CDR2: MNHNS, SASEGT. Trimming cost V 0 bases and J 5 bases; bases outside gene matches: 5.

V usage is TRBV12-5 and J usage is TRBJ2-1, with TRBD2 matching 9 bases. The germline V gene encodes CDR1 LGHNT and CDR2 FRNRAP. With 2 bases clipped from V and 1 base from J, the junction kept 3 bases outside the gene matches. The CDR3 contains 16 residues. The CDR3 loop is CASGLTLAGSYNEQFF. Written as DNA, the CDR3 is TGTGCTAGTGGTTTGACCCTAGCGGGGTCCTACAATGAGCAGTTCTTC.

This rearrangement joins TRBV14 to TRBJ1-3; a possible D gene is TRBD1 (6 bases). Looked up from germline, CDR1 is SGHDN and CDR2 is FVKESK. The CDR3 length is 15 residues. V lost 4 bases and J lost 0, with 10 bases in between. CDR3 DNA sequence: TGTGCCAGCAGCCGACAGGCCTACTCTGGAAACACCATATATTTT. Amino acids: CASSRQAYSGNTIYF.

V usage is TRBV7-9 and J usage is TRBJ1-1; tentative D call: TRBD1 (5 bases). The CDR3 extends over 14 amino acids. The V gene's germline CDR1 is SEHNR and CDR2 FQNEAQ (reference sequence). V shed 1 base and J shed 8 bases, with 14 bases lying between them. The CDR3 DNA reads as TGTGCCAGCAGCTTAGTGGGGCCGACGAAAGAAGCTTTCTTT. Translated, it gives CASSLVGPTKEAFF.

Here the CDR3 DNA reads TGTGCCAGCAGTTCACCTCCCTCTAGCGGGAGGAGAAATGAGCAGTTCTTC. Protein: CASSSPPSSGRRNEQFF. The chain joins TRBV28 to TRBJ2-1, with 11 positions matching TRBD2. Germline CDR1 and CDR2: MDHEN and SYDVKM. J lost 7 bases, V lost 4 bases, and 12 bases had no gene match. This CDR3 region has 17 residues.

The V and J genes are TRBV13 and TRBJ2-5; no firm D call. CDR1 and CDR2 (germline): PRHDT, FYEKMQ (reference sequence). V was clipped by 3 bases and J by 5 bases, with 13 bases between them. This CDR3 region has 14 residues. The CDR3 sequence: CASSFLGERETQYF. In nucleotides, the CDR3 is TGTGCCAGCAGCTTTTTGGGCGAACGGGAGACCCAGTACTTC.

The chain uses TRBV30 and TRBJ2-3; 7 nucleotides match TRBD2. Germline assignment: CDR1 GTSNPN and CDR2 SVGIG (reference sequence). Unmatched junction bases numbered 8, after V lost 5 bases and J lost 0 bases. CDR3 size: 15 residues. The DNA of the CDR3 is TGTGCCTGGGCGATGGGAGGGTCTAGCACAGATACGCAGTATTTT. Its protein product is CAWAMGGSSTDTQYF.

V is TRBV6-1 and J is TRBJ2-5; 12 nucleotides line up with TRBD2. V shed 4 bases, J shed 1 base, and the junction held 1 base outside the gene matches. Per germline, CDR1 MNHNS and CDR2 SASEGT. The CDR3 extends over 15 amino acids. The CDR3 DNA reads as TGTGCCAGCAGTGGGGGACTAGCGGGCCAAGAGACCCAGTACTTC. Encoded protein: CASSGGLAGQETQYF.

J is TRBJ2-2 and V is TRBV7-9; possible D gene TRBD2, 5 bases. Germline V gene lookup returns CDR1 SEHNR and CDR2 FQNEAQ (reference sequence). This CDR3 region has 16 residues. V dropped 4 bases and J dropped 7 bases, with 19 bases sitting between them. This CDR3 is CASSSSPLGLFGELFF. For the CDR3, the DNA is TGTGCCAGCAGCTCCTCACCCCTCGGACTGTTCGGGGAGCTGTTTTTT.

The chain links TRBV6-6 to TRBJ2-2; D not certain. The CDR3 loop spans 12 amino acids. CDR1 is MNHNY, CDR2 SVGAGI, per germline (reference sequence). The ends were cut back, 8 bases at V and 1 base at J, with 5 bases in the middle. The CDR3 region is CASSWNTGELFF. The CDR3 region has the DNA TGTGCCAGCTCTTGGAACACCGGGGAGCTGTTTTTT.

V gene TRBV19 combines with J gene TRBJ2-7; 7 bases are shared with TRBD1. Unmatched junction bases numbered 8, after V lost 3 bases and J lost 0 bases. The germline gives CDR1 LNHDA, CDR2 SQIVND (reference sequence). This CDR3 has 16 residues. The DNA of the CDR3 is TGTGCCAGTAGTATCGCGGTTGGGACAGTCTCCTACGAGCAGTACTTC. Translating gives CASSIAVGTVSYEQYF.

As for this clone: Different DNA sequences within this sample yield the same CDR3. V gene TRBV15 combines with J gene TRBJ2-1; D uncertain. CDR1 and CDR2 from the germline V gene are LNHNV and YYDKDF (reference sequence). V was clipped by 3 bases and J by 4 bases, with 7 bases between them. CDR3 length: 13 amino acids. The CDR3 sequence is CATSRAGYNEQFF. The DNA for the CDR3 is TGTGCCACCAGCAGGGCCGGATACAATGAGCAGTTCTTC.

The chain employs TRBV5-1 and TRBJ2-3; TRBD1 aligns across 7 bases. The CDR3 has 18 residues. V shed 8 bases and J 1 base; nucleotides not matched to a gene: 19. Germline values: CDR1 SGHRS, CDR2 YFSETQ. The CDR3 loop reads CARGDRRNSFKRTDTQYF. The CDR3 DNA sequence: TGCGCCAGAGGGGACAGAAGAAATTCATTCAAACGCACAGATACGCAGTATTTT.

This sequence joins TRBV6-5 and TRBJ1-1; possible D gene TRBD1, 6 bases. CDR3 size: 14 residues. Trimming stripped 6 bases from V and 0 bases from J, with 11 bases between. Germline V gene data show CDR1 as MNHEY and CDR2 as SVGAGI. The DNA for the CDR3 is TGTGCCAGCAGCGAACAGGGTTTGAACACTGAAGCTTTCTTT. Protein product: CASSEQGLNTEAFF.

This clone was seen just once. V usage is TRBV27 and J usage is TRBJ2-3; 11 nucleotides line up with TRBD2. V trimming: 5 bases; J trimming: 6 bases; junction bases outside the gene matches: 13. This CDR3 has 17 amino acids. Germline V lookup: CDR1 MNHEY, CDR2 SMNVEV (reference sequence). The CDR3 region is CASSPVIAGGPGDTQYF. The CDR3 bases are TGTGCCAGCAGTCCCGTGATAGCGGGAGGGCCGGGGGATACGCAGTATTTT.